Following are 13 T cell receptor beta chains from one sample sequenced in a study of response to subunit inactivated influenza vaccine. TCRdb recomputed calls from the RT-PCR reads with MiXCR, one row per CDR3 protein. The table lists roughly 650,000 distinct CDR3 sequences, roughly 15% of them singletons. The sequences come from PBMCs from blood, collected 14 to 15 days before vaccination. These receptors originate from a man between 50 and 59 years old who received an inactivated influenza vaccine.

The table lists this clonotype with a few counts. V gene TRBV27 combines with J gene TRBJ2-1, with D possibly matching TRBD1 (5 bases). The CDR3 contains 14 residues. Per germline, CDR1 MNHEY and CDR2 SMNVEV (reference sequence). The V end lost 7 bases, the J end lost 3 bases, and 13 bases lay between the germline ends. CDR3 nucleotides: TGTGCCAGCACACGGCAGGGTTACTACAATGAGCAGTTCTTC. Its translation: CASTRQGYYNEQFF.

The CDR3 protein is CASSGRQYLLREAKNIQYF. In nucleotides, the CDR3 is TGTGCCAGCAGCGGCCGACAGTATCTTCTGAGGGAAGCCAAAAACATTCAGTACTTC. The V gene is TRBV11-1, the J gene TRBJ2-4; the D gene could be TRBD1 or TRBD2 (5 bases each). V was pared by 5 bases and J by 0 bases, with 23 bases between. This CDR3 contains 19 residues. The germline gives CDR1 SGHAT, CDR2 FQDESV (reference sequence).

This clonotype showed up just a few times. The chain recombines TRBV6-1 with TRBJ1-5; no reliable D call. The CDR3 contains 15 residues. Germline V gene data show CDR1 as MNHNS and CDR2 as SASEGT. The V end lost 2 bases, the J end lost 2 bases, and 10 bases lay between the germline ends. CDR3 DNA sequence: TGTGCCAGCAGTGAAAGGAAGATGGGCAATCAGCCCCAGCATTTT. It codes for CASSERKMGNQPQHF.

This chain joins TRBV4-3 and TRBJ1-4, with 8 positions matching TRBD1. Germline loops: CDR1 LGHNA, CDR2 YSLEER. The CDR3 runs to 16 residues. The ends lost 0 bases at V and 5 bases at J; junction bases unmatched: 5. The CDR3 nucleotides are TGCGCCAGCAGCCAAGAAAGGACAGGGAAGAATGAAAAACTGTTTTTT. As protein: CASSQERTGKNEKLFF.

This clonotype came up a few times. The chain has TRBV2 and TRBJ2-5; possibly TRBD2 for D (6 bases). Trimming removed 6 bases at V and 4 bases at J, with 6 bases between. Germline lookup yields CDR1 SNHLY and CDR2 FYNNEI. CDR3 length: 11 amino acids. CDR3 loop: CASRLAETQYF. CDR3 DNA sequence: TGTGCCAGCAGACTAGCAGAGACCCAGTACTTC.

The rearrangement uses TRBV13 and TRBJ2-7; no reliable D call. There are 13 residues in the CDR3. The V end was cut by 2 bases, the J end by 6 bases, with 11 bases between. Germline-derived CDR1 and CDR2 are PRHDT and FYEKMQ (reference sequence). Here the CDR3 DNA reads TGTGCCAGCAGCTTAAGATACGAGAGCGAGCAGTACTTC. It specifies CASSLRYESEQYF.

The chain couples TRBV20-1 to TRBJ2-7; TRBD1 matches at 8 bases. V was pared by 6 bases and J by 3 bases, with 10 bases of the junction left unmatched. The CDR3 length is 14 residues. Germline V CDR1 and CDR2: DFQATT, SNEGSKA (reference sequence). CDR3 amino acids: CSATGQGRGYEQYF. Written as DNA, the CDR3 is TGCAGTGCCACCGGACAGGGACGCGGCTACGAGCAGTACTTC.

This clonotype came up a few times. The CDR3 loop reads CASSWPGQIYEQYF. CDR3 in DNA: TGTGCCAGCAGCTGGCCGGGACAAATCTACGAGCAGTACTTC. The chain carries TRBV5-8 and TRBJ2-7, with D possibly matching TRBD1 (6 bases). Germline-derived CDR1 and CDR2 are SGHTS and YDEGEE. The CDR3 has 14 amino acids. V was pared by 3 bases and J by 3 bases, with 13 bases between.

This clonotype was detected a few times. The rearrangement joins TRBV12-3 or TRBV12-4 to TRBJ1-2, with TRBD1 matching over 10 bases. V was pared by 3 bases and J by 3 bases, with 4 bases of the junction left unmatched. The CDR3 is 15 amino acids. The DNA for the CDR3 is TGTGCCAGCAGTTTCAGGGACAGGGGTTACTATGGCTACACCTTC. This translates into CASSFRDRGYYGYTF.

This chain links TRBV20-1 with TRBJ2-7, with D possibly being TRBD1 (5 bases). The germline V gene has CDR1 DFQATT and CDR2 SNEGSKA (reference sequence). This CDR3 is built from 16 residues. V was cut by 3 bases and J by 6 bases, with 24 bases left in between. Written as DNA, the CDR3 is TGCAGTGCTAGGGGGCGAGTGGGGTCCCAGGGTGGCGAGCAGTACTTC. Translating it yields CSARGRVGSQGGEQYF.

In this sample, this clonotype turned up many times. V usage is TRBV4-1 and J usage is TRBJ2-6; D gene unclear. CDR1 is MGHRA, CDR2 YSYEKL, per germline. The CDR3 contains 17 residues. The V gene lost 1 base and the J gene lost 0 bases, with 10 bases spanning the gap. CDR3 residues: CASSQVLRNSGANVLTF. DNA of the CDR3: TGCGCCAGCAGCCAAGTACTACGGAACTCTGGGGCCAACGTCCTGACTTTC.

This chain uses TRBV30 with TRBJ2-3, with 8 bases lining up with TRBD1. Germline values: CDR1 GTSNPN, CDR2 SVGIG (reference sequence). The CDR3 is 15 residues long. Losses at the gene ends were 6 bases for V and 1 base for J; bases not matched to a gene: 9. The CDR3 is CACDPPGQGTDTQYF. CDR3 in DNA: TGTGCCTGCGACCCCCCGGGACAGGGCACAGATACGCAGTATTTT.

The J gene is TRBJ1-2, the V gene TRBV6-2 or TRBV6-3, with D unclear. Germline-derived CDR1 and CDR2 are MNHEY and SVGEGT. The CDR3 has 14 amino acids. Trimming cost V 0 bases and J 2 bases, with 7 bases left between them. CDR3 sequence: CASSYSPLNYGYTF. The CDR3 coding sequence is TGTGCCAGCAGTTACTCGCCGCTAAACTATGGCTACACCTTC.